This T cell receptor (beta chain) was profiled in a study of regulatory T cells in long-lasting Graves disease. Study-level findings and limits: Persistent-disease Graves' patients showed less TCR diversity than new cases.

The time point was: persistent/refractory GD, antithyroid drugs over 5 years with positive TRAb. PBMCs were the source of the RNA used for TCR sequencing. In its sample, this clonotype was seen a few times. What it binds is unknown. Combining iRepertoire HTBI primers with Arm-PCR of CDR3 regions, the authors built TCR beta libraries. MiXCR, run by TCRdb on the multiplex PCR reads, gives a single entry per CDR3 protein. The sample comprises approximately 360,000 distinct CDR3 sequences, 20% to 25% of which are singletons, and approximately 30% rests with the top ten. The germline V gene encodes CDR1 DFQATT and CDR2 SNEGSKA (reference sequence). Between the trimmed V and J ends, which lost 0 bases and 2 bases, there was a span of 11 bases. CDR3 size: 15 residues.

This chain links TRBV20-1 with TRBJ2-4; TRBD2 is a possible D gene (5 bases). This clonotype was obtained from a woman in her thirties or forties with Graves disease. The material sequenced was peripheral blood mononuclear cells (PBMCs), taken when the disease was refractory, from a patient treated with antithyroid drugs. The CDR3 sequence is CSARDWTPSKNIQYF. For the CDR3, the DNA is TGCAGTGCTAGAGATTGGACTCCGTCCAAAAACATTCAGTACTTC.